This T cell receptor beta chain was recovered during a study of OX40 agonist ivuxolimab in advanced cancers. Overall study: Clinicians treated patients with ivuxolimab, an agonistic anti-OX40 (CD134) antibody. Treatment received earlier with anti-PD-1, anti-PD-L1 or anti-CTLA-4 agents was allowed, and roughly 40% had some.

Profiling relied on immunoSEQ multiplex PCR, and the TCRdb table lists in-frame clones only, not all of them. The sample records 65,000 to 80,000 clones, approximately 81% being singletons. Whole-study results and caveats: It was not determined which antigens were specifically recognized by the peripheral T cells that had undergone clonal expansion.

This CDR3 has 17 residues. Germline V gene lookup returns CDR1 SGHTA and CDR2 FQGNSA. Trimming removed 5 bases from V and 5 bases from J; junction bases left unmatched: 12. A remark on this clone: Its antigen remains unknown.

V and J are TRBV7-2 and TRBJ2-5; 12 bases map to TRBD2. The clonotype was recovered from an adult with an advanced solid tumor such as melanoma, head and neck, liver or kidney cancer. Sequencing was performed on CD4+ or CD8+ T cells sorted from blood, taken in a trial of the OX40 agonist ivuxolimab. CDR3 region: CASSPLPSGGGRETQYF. The CDR3 DNA is TGTGCCAGCAGCCCTCTTCCTAGCGGGGGGGGTCGGGAGACCCAGTACTTC.